This is a list of T cell receptor beta chains from one sample in a study of spatial heterogeneity in lung cancer. TCRdb called the 5' RACE reads again in MiXCR, with one record for every CDR3 protein. The repertoire includes approximately 2,000 distinct CDR3 sequences, about 15% of them detected once, and 33% sits in the top ten. The specimen was lung tumor tissue, collected at surgery. These receptors were obtained from a male donor with early-stage non-small cell lung cancer. CDR3s include the opening cysteine and the closing phenylalanine or tryptophan. D genes are given only for firm matches. Clone size is not always given. Where it is, it says once, few, many or a class for expanded clones.

- | many | TRBJ2-7 | TRBV27 | CASSLSGAYEQYF | TGTGCCAGCAGTTTGTCAGGGGCCTACGAGCAGTACTTC
- | few | TRBJ2-2 | TRBV12-3/TRBV12-4 | CASSFWTLNTGELFF | TGTGCCAGCAGTTTCTGGACTCTTAACACCGGGGAGCTGTTTTTT
- | medium-sized | TRBJ2-2 | TRBV12-3/TRBV12-4 | CASFSRDSNTGELFF | TGTGCCAGCTTTTCCCGGGACTCTAACACCGGGGAGCTGTTTTTT
TRBD2 | hyperexpanded | TRBJ2-7 | TRBV7-9 | CASSSQGLAGGLYEQYF | TGTGCCAGCAGCTCCCAGGGACTAGCGGGAGGTCTCTACGAGCAGTACTTC
- | medium-sized | TRBJ2-2 | TRBV15 | CATMDSRIFTGELFF | TGTGCCACTATGGACAGTAGAATTTTCACCGGGGAGCTGTTTTTT
- | - | TRBJ2-2 | TRBV6-6 | CASSWNAPNTGELFF | TGTGCCAGCAGTTGGAATGCGCCTAACACCGGGGAGCTGTTTTTT
- | many | TRBJ1-4 | TRBV7-9 | CASSLGESSNEKLFF | TGTGCCAGCAGCTTAGGAGAATCCTCTAATGAAAAACTGTTTTTT
TRBD2 | large | TRBJ2-7 | TRBV29-1 | CSVAGLAGVEQYF | TGCAGCGTTGCGGGACTAGCGGGAGTCGAGCAGTACTTC
- | medium-sized | TRBJ2-7 | TRBV5-6 | CASSRDTYYEQYF | TGTGCCAGCAGCAGGGACACCTACTACGAGCAGTACTTC
- | medium-sized | TRBJ1-4 | TRBV7-9 | CASSPWGLGEANEKLFF | TGTGCCAGCAGCCCGTGGGGGCTCGGAGAGGCTAATGAAAAACTGTTTTTT